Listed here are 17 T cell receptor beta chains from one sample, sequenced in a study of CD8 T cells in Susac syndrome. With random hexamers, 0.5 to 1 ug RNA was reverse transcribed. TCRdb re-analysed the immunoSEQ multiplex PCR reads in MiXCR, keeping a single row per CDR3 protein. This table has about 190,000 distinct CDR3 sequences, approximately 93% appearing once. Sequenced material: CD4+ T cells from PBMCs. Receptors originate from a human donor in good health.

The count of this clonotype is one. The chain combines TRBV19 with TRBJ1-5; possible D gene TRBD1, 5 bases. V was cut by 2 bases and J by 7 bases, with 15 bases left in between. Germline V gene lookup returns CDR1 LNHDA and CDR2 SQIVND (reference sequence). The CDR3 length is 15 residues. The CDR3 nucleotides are TGTGCCAGTAGTATAAAGCGTGGGGGTGGGCAGCCCCAGCATTTT. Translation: CASSIKRGGGQPQHF.

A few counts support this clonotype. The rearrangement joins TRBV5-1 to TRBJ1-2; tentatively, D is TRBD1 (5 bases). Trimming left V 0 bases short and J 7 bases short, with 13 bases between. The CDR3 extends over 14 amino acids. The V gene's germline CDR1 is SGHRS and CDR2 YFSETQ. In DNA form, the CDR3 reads TGCGCCAGCAGCTTGGCCCAGGGATCGGGTGGCTACACCTTC. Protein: CASSLAQGSGGYTF.

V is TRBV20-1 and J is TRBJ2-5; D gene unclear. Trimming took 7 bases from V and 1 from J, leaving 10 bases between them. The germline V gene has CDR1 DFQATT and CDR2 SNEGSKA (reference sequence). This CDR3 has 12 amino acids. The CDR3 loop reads CSGDLFQETQYF. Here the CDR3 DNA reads TGCAGTGGCGACCTTTTCCAAGAGACCCAGTACTTC.

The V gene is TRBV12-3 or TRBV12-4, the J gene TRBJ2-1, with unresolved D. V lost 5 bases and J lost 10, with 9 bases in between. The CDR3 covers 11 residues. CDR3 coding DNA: TGTGCCAGCAGTCTCTTTGGGGAGCAGTTCTTC. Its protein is CASSLFGEQFF.

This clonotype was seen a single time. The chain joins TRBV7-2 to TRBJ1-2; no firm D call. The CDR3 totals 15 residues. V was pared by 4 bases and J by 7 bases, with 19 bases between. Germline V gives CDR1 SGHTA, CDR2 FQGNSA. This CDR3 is CASSSSSSGSFGYTF. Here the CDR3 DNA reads TGTGCCAGCAGCTCCTCGTCTTCGGGGTCCTTTGGCTACACCTTC. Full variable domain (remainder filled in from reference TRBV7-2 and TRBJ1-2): GAGVSQSPSNKVTEKGKDVELRCDPISGHTALYWYRQSLGQGLEFLIYFQGNSAPDKSGLPSDRFSAERTGGSVSTLTIQRTQQEDSAVYLCASSSSSSGSFGYTFGSGTRLTVV.

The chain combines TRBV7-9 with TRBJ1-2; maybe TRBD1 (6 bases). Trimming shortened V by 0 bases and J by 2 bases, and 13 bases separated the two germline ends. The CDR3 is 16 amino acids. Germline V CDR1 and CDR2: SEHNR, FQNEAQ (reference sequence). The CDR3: CASSLAGTTANYGYTF. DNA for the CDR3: TGTGCCAGCAGCTTAGCAGGGACAACGGCAAACTATGGCTACACCTTC.

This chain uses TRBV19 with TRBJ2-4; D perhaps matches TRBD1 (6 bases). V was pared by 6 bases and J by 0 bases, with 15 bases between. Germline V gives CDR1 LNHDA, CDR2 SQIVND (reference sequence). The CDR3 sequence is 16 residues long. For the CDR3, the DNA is TGTGCCAGTAGCCAGAGGGACAATCTAGCCAAAAACATTCAGTACTTC. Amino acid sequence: CASSQRDNLAKNIQYF.

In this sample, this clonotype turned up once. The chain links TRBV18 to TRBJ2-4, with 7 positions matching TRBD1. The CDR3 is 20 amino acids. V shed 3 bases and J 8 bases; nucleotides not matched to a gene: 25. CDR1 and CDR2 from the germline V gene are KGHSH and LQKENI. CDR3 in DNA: TGTGCCAGCTCACCGCCTCGGTCCCCTTCGCATAGAGACAGGGAGTACATTCAGTACTTC. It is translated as CASSPPRSPSHRDREYIQYF.

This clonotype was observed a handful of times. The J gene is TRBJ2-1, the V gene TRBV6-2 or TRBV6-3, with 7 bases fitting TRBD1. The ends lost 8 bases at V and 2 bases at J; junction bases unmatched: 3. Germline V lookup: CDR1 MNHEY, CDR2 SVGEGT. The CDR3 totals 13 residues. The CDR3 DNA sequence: TGTGCCAGCTCCCAGGGGGCCTACAATGAGCAGTTCTTC. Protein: CASSQGAYNEQFF.

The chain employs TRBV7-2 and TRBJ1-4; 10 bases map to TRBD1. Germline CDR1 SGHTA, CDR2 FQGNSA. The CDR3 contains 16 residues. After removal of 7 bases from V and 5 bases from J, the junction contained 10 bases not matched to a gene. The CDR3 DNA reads TGTGCCAGCAAGTGGGACAGGGGCGCATTAAATGAAAAACTGTTTTTT. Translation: CASKWDRGALNEKLFF. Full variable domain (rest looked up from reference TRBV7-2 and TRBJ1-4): GAGVSQSPSNKVTEKGKDVELRCDPISGHTALYWYRQSLGQGLEFLIYFQGNSAPDKSGLPSDRFSAERTGGSVSTLTIQRTQQEDSAVYLCASKWDRGALNEKLFFGSGTQLSVL.

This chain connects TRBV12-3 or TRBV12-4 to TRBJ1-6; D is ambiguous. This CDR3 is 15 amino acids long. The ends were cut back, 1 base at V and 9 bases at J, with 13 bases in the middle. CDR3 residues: CASSLVTGTSSPLHF. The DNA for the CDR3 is TGTGCCAGCAGTTTAGTTACGGGAACCAGTTCACCCCTCCACTTT.

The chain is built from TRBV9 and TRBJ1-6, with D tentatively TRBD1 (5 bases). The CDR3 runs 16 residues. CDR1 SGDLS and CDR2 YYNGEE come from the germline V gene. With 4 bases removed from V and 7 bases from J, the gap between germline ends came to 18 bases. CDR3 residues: CASSSRDSGWNSPLHF. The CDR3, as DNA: TGTGCCAGCAGCTCGCGGGACTCAGGCTGGAATTCACCCCTCCACTTT.

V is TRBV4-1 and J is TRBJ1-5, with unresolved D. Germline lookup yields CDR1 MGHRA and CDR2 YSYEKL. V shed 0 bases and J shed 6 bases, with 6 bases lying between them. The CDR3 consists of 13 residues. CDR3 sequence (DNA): TGCGCCAGCAGCCAAGACGAAGTTCAGCCCCAGCATTTT. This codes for CASSQDEVQPQHF.

CDR3 DNA: TGTGCCAGCAGTGCGCTCTATAATTCACCCCTCCACTTT. Its translation is CASSALYNSPLHF. The V and J genes are TRBV6-1 and TRBJ1-6, with D unresolved. CDR3 size: 13 residues. Trimming removed 4 bases from V and 3 bases from J, with 4 bases in between. Germline CDR1 and CDR2: MNHNS and SASEGT.

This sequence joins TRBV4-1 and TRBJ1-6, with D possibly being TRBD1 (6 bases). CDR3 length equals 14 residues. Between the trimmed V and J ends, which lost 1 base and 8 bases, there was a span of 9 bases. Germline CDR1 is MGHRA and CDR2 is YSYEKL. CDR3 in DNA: TGCGCCAGCAGCCAAGCGGCAGGGGATTCACCCCTCCACTTT. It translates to CASSQAAGDSPLHF.

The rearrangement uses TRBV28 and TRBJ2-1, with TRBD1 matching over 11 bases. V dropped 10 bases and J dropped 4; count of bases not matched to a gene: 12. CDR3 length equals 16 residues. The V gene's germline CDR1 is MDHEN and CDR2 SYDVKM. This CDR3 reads CATIGQGASLYNEQFF. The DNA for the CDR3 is TGTGCCACCATCGGACAGGGGGCTTCCCTTTACAATGAGCAGTTCTTC.

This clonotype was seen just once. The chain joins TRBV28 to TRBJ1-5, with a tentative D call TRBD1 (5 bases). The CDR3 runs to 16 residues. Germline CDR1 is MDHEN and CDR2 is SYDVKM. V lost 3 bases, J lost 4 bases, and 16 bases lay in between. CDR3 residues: CASSFRSYSGNQPQHF. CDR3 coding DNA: TGTGCCAGCAGTTTTCGGTCCTACTCAGGGAATCAGCCCCAGCATTTT.